This T cell receptor (beta chain) was captured in a study of shared T cell receptors in the human thymus. TCRdb's table, derived via immunoSEQ multiplex PCR, lists solely in-frame clones and lacks some. The data contain around 730,000 clones, roughly 85% of them seen just once; the ten biggest clones take up over 0.008%. Trimming cost V 8 bases and J 9 bases; bases outside gene matches: 12. The germline gives CDR1 MNHEY, CDR2 SMNVEV (reference sequence). The CDR3 sequence is 13 residues long. The same sample was also used in a study of human thymus T cells. That paper notes: Thymic tissue was derived from resections collected during corrective heart surgery. Across thymic and blood repertoires, the usage of V and J genes appeared to be biased. Reports from related research described highly overlapping thymic repertoires among unrelated individuals.

This receptor was obtained from a girl younger than two with a congenital heart defect. This rearrangement joins TRBV27 to TRBJ1-2, with 7 nucleotides matching TRBD1. Sequenced material: thymocytes. In DNA form, the CDR3 reads TGTGCCAGCGGGGAGACAGGGCGGAGTAGCTACACCTTC. It encodes CASGETGRSSYTF.